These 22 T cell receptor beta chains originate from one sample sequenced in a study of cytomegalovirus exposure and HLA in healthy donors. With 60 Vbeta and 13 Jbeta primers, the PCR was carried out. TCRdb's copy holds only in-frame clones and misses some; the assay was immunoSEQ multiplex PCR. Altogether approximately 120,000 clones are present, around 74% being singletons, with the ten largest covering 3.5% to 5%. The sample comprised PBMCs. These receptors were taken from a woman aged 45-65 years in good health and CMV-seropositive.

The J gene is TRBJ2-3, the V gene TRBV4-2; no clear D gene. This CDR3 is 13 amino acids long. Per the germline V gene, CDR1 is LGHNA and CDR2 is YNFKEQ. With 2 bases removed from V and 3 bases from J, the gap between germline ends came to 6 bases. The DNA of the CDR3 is TGTGCCAGCAGCCAACTAGGTACAGATACGCAGTATTTT. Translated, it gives CASSQLGTDTQYF.

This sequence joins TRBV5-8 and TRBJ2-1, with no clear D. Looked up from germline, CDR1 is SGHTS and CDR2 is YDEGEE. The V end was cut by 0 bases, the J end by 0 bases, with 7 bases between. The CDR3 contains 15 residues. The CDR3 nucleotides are TGTGCCAGCAGCTTGGGGCAGGTCTCCTACAATGAGCAGTTCTTC. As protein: CASSLGQVSYNEQFF. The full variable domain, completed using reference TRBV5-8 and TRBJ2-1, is EAGVTQSPTHLIKTRGQQATLRCSPISGHTSVYWYQQALGLGLQFLLWYDEGEERNRGNFPPRFSGRQFPNYSSELNVNALELEDSALYLCASSLGQVSYNEQFFGPGTRLTVL.

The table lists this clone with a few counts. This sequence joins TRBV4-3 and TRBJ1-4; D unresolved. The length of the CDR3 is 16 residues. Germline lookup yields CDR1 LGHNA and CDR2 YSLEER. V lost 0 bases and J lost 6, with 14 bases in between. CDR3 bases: TGCGCCAGCAGCCAAGATACCCAGGATGGTTATGAAAAACTGTTTTTT. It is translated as CASSQDTQDGYEKLFF.

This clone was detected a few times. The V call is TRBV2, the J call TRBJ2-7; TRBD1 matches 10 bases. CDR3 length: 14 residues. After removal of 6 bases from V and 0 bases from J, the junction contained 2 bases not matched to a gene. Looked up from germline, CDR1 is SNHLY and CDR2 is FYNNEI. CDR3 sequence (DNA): TGTGCCAGCAGGGGACAGGGGATCTCCTACGAGCAGTACTTC. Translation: CASRGQGISYEQYF.

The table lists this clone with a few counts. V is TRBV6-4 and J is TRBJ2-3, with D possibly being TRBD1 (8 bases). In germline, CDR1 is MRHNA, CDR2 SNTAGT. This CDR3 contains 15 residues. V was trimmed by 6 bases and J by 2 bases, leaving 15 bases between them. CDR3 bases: TGTGCCAGCAGGGGGAGGGACAGGCCCACAGATACGCAGTATTTT. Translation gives CASRGRDRPTDTQYF.

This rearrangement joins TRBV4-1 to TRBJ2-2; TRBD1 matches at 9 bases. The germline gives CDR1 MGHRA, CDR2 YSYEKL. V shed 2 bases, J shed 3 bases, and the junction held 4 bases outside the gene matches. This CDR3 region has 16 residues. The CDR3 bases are TGCGCCAGCAGCCAACCCCGGGACAGGGACACCGGGGAGCTGTTTTTT. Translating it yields CASSQPRDRDTGELFF.

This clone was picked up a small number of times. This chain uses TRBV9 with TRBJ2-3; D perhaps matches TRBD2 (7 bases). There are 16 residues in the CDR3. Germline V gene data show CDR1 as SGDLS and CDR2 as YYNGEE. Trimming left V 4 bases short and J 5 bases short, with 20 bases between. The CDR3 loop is CASSWGGSVLRDTQYF. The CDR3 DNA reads TGTGCCAGCAGCTGGGGGGGCTCAGTTTTGCGAGATACGCAGTATTTT.

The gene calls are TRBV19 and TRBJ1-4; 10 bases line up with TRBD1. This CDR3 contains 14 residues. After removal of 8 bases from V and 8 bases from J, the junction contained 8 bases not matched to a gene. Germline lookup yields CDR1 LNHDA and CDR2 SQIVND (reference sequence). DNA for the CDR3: TGTGCCAGTGGACCGGGACAGGGGATCGAAAAACTGTTTTTT. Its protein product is CASGPGQGIEKLFF. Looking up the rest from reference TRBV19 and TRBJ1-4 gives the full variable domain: DGGITQSPKYLFRKEGQNVTLSCEQNLNHDAMYWYRQDPGQGLRLIYYSQIVNDFQKGDIAEGYSVSREKKESFPLTVTSAQKNPTAFYLCASGPGQGIEKLFFGSGTQLSVL.

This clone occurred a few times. CDR3 bases: TGTGCCTCGACAGGGGGCCTATACGAGCAGTACTTC. Translating it yields CASTGGLYEQYF. The rearrangement joins TRBV30 to TRBJ2-7, with 10 bases lining up with TRBD1. Germline CDR1 GTSNPN, CDR2 SVGIG (reference sequence). This CDR3 region has 12 residues. V gave up 7 bases and J gave up 4 bases; unmatched junction bases: 4.

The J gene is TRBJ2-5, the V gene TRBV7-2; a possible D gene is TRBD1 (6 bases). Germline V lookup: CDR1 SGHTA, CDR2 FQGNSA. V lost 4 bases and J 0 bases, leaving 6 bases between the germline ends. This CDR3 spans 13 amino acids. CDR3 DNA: TGTGCCAGCAGCTGGACAGACCAAGAGACCCAGTACTTC. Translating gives CASSWTDQETQYF. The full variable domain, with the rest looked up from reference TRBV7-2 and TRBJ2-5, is GAGVSQSPSNKVTEKGKDVELRCDPISGHTALYWYRQSLGQGLEFLIYFQGNSAPDKSGLPSDRFSAERTGGSVSTLTIQRTQQEDSAVYLCASSWTDQETQYFGPGTRLLVL.

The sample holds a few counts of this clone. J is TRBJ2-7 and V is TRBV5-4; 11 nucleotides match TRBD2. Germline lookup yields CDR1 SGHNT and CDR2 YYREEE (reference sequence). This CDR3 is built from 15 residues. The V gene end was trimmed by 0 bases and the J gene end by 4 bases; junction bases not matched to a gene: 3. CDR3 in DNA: TGTGCCAGCAGCTTGGGGCTAGCGGGGGGTTACGAGCAGTACTTC. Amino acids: CASSLGLAGGYEQYF.

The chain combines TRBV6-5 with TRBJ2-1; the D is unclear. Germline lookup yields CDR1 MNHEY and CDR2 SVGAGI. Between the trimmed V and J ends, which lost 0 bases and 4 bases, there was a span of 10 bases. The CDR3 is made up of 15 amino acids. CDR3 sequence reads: CASSYSYRNYNEQFF. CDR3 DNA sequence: TGTGCCAGCAGTTACTCGTACAGAAATTACAATGAGCAGTTCTTC.

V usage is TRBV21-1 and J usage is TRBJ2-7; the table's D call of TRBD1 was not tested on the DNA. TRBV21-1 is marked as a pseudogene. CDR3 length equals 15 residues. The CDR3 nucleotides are TGTGCCAGCAGCAAAGGGACATCCCGGACCTACGAGCAGTACTTC. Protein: CASSKGTSRTYEQYF.

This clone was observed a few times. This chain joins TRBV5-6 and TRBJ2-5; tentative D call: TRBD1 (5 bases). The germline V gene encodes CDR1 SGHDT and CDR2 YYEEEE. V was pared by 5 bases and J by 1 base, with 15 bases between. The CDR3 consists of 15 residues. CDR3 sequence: CASSQTVKIQETQYF. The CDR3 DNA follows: TGTGCCAGCAGTCAGACAGTAAAGATCCAAGAGACCCAGTACTTC.

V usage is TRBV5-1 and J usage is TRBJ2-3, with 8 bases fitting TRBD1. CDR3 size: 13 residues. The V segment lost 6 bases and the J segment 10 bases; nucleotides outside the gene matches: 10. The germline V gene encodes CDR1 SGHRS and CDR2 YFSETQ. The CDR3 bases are TGCGCCAGCACCAAGGGACAGGAAAGTGCGCAGTATTTT. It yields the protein CASTKGQESAQYF.

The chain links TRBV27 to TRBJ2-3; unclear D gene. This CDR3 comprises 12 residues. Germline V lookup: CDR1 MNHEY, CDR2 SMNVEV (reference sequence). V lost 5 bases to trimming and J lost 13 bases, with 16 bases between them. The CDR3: CASSRSGSFKYF. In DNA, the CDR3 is TGTGCCAGCAGTCGTTCAGGTAGTTTTAAGTATTTT.

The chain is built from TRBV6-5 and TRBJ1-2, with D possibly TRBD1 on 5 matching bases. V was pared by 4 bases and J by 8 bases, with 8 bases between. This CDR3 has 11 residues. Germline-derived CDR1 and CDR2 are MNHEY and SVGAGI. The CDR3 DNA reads TGTGCCAGCAGTTGGGGGGGAGGCTACACCTTC. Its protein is CASSWGGGYTF.

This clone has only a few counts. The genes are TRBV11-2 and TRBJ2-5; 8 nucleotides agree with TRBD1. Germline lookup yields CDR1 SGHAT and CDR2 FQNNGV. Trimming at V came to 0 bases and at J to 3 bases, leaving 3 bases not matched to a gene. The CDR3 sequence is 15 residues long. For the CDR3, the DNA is TGTGCCAGCAGCTTAGATGGGGGACAGGAAGAGACCCAGTACTTC. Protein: CASSLDGGQEETQYF.

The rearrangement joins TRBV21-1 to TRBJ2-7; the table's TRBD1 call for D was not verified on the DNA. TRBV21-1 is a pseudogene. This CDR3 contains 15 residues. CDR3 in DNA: TGTGCCAGCAGCAAACGACAGGGGGTTTTCTACGAGCAGTACTTC. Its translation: CASSKRQGVFYEQYF.

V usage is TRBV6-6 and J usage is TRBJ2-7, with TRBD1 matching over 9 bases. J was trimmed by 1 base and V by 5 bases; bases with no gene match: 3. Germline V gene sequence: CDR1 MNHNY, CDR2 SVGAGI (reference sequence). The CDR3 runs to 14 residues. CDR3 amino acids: CASSKTGGSYEQYF. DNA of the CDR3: TGTGCCAGCAGTAAGACAGGGGGGTCCTACGAGCAGTACTTC.

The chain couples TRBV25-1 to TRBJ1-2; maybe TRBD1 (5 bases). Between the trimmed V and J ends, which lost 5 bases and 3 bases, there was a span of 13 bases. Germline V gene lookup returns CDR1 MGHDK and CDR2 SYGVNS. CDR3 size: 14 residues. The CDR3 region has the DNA TGTGCCAGCAGTAATCCACGGGGGGACTATGGCTACACCTTC. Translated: CASSNPRGDYGYTF.

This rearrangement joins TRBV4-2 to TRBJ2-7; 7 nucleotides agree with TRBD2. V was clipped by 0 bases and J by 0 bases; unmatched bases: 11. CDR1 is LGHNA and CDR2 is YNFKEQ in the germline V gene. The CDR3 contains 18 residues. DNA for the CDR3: TGTGCCAGCAGCCAAGATCAACCCGGGGGGACCATCTCCTACGAGCAGTACTTC. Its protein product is CASSQDQPGGTISYEQYF.